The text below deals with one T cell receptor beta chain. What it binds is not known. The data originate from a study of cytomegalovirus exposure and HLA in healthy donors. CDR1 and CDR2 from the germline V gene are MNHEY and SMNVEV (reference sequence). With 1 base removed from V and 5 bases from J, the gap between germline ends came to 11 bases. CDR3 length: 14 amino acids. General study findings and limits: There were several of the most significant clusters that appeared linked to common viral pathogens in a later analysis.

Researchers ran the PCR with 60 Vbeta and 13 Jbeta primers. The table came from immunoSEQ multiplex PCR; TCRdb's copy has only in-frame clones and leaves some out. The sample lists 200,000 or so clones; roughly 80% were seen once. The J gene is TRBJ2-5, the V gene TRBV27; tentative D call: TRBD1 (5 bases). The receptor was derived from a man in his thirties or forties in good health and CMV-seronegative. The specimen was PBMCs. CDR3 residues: CASSLLGRDETQYF. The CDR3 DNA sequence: TGTGCCAGCAGTTTATTAGGCAGGGATGAGACCCAGTACTTC.